Below are 18 T cell receptor beta chains sequenced from a single sample in a study of T cells after yellow fever vaccination. TCRdb reprocessed the 5' RACE reads via MiXCR and lists one record per CDR3 protein. Counted here are under 400,000 distinct CDR3 sequences, around 10% occurring once; the ten biggest clones make up roughly a sixth. The source material was PBMCs, sampled on the day of the first yellow fever vaccination. All receptors come from a man between 18 and 35 years old who received the YFV17D yellow fever vaccine.

There are many counts of this clonotype. CDR3 bases: TGCGCCAGCAGCGGGATTAATGAGCCTACTGAAGCTTTCTTT. This gives the protein CASSGINEPTEAFF. This sequence joins TRBV5-1 and TRBJ1-1; D is unclear. The CDR3 length is 14 residues. Germline values: CDR1 SGHRS, CDR2 YFSETQ. The V and J ends lost 4 bases and 5 bases respectively, with 15 bases between them.

The chain is built from TRBV6-1 and TRBJ2-1; D is undetermined. Germline V gene data show CDR1 as MNHNS and CDR2 as SASEGT. This CDR3 is built from 14 residues. V was trimmed by 6 bases and J by 0 bases, leaving 9 bases between them. This CDR3 is CASRTYSSYNEQFF. The CDR3 DNA follows: TGTGCCAGCAGGACCTACAGCTCCTACAATGAGCAGTTCTTC.

This clonotype was detected many times. V is TRBV7-2 and J is TRBJ2-7; no clear D gene. CDR1 and CDR2 from the germline V gene are SGHTA and FQGNSA. V lost 3 bases and J 3 bases, leaving 3 bases between the germline ends. This CDR3 has 11 residues. The CDR3 loop is CASSFYYEQYF. DNA for the CDR3: TGTGCCAGCAGCTTTTACTACGAGCAGTACTTC.

There are a few counts of this clonotype. The chain uses TRBV5-5 and TRBJ2-5; the D gene is possibly TRBD1 (5 bases). Germline lookup yields CDR1 SGHKS and CDR2 YYEKEE (reference sequence). V was clipped by 0 bases and J by 5 bases, with 14 bases between them. CDR3 length: 15 residues. The CDR3 region is CASSLEGKGYETQYF. The CDR3 region has the DNA TGTGCCAGCAGCTTGGAAGGAAAGGGGTATGAGACCCAGTACTTC.

This clonotype was detected a few times. This chain uses TRBV7-6 with TRBJ2-5; D is ambiguous. CDR1 SGHVS and CDR2 FNYEAQ come from the germline V gene. The CDR3 is 16 amino acids. V lost 3 bases, J lost 5 bases, and 19 bases lay in between. CDR3 sequence reads: CASSFWSVQLGETQYF. CDR3 coding DNA: TGTGCCAGCAGCTTCTGGAGCGTTCAGCTGGGGGAGACCCAGTACTTC.

This rearrangement joins TRBV6-6 to TRBJ2-7, with D uncertain. Trimming pared 1 base from V and 6 bases from J, leaving 4 bases between. The CDR3 is 11 residues long. CDR1 and CDR2 from the germline V gene are MNHNY and SVGAGI (reference sequence). The CDR3 loop is CASSYFSEQYF. In DNA, the CDR3 is TGTGCCAGCAGTTACTTCTCCGAGCAGTACTTC.

This chain connects TRBV4-3 to TRBJ2-5; tentative D call: TRBD1 (6 bases). The CDR3 covers 15 residues. V lost 3 bases and J 4 bases, leaving 15 bases between the germline ends. CDR1 LGHNA and CDR2 YSLEER come from the germline V gene. CDR3 sequence reads: CASSHDYGQSETQYF. The CDR3 region has the DNA TGCGCCAGCAGCCACGACTACGGACAGTCAGAGACCCAGTACTTC.

The chain combines TRBV6-2 or TRBV6-3 with TRBJ1-2; no clear D. This CDR3 is built from 12 residues. V lost 0 bases to trimming and J lost 6 bases, with 5 bases between them. Germline values: CDR1 MNHEY, CDR2 SVGEGT. The CDR3 loop is CASSYSADGYTF. In DNA form, the CDR3 reads TGTGCCAGCAGTTACTCGGCGGATGGCTACACCTTC.

This chain connects TRBV5-6 to TRBJ2-7; D ambiguous. This CDR3 spans 14 amino acids. Trimming left V 2 bases short and J 0 bases short, with 9 bases between. Germline-derived CDR1 and CDR2 are SGHDT and YYEEEE. CDR3 in DNA: TGTGCCAGCAGCTTTATCAGTAGCTCCTACGAGCAGTACTTC. This codes for CASSFISSSYEQYF.

The chain is built from TRBV12-3 or TRBV12-4 and TRBJ1-5; weak D call: TRBD1 (5 bases). Trimming stripped 1 base from V and 4 bases from J, with 11 bases between. The length of the CDR3 is 15 residues. The CDR3 DNA reads TGTGCCAGCAGTTTAGGTGGGACGGCAAATCAGCCCCAGCATTTT. Protein: CASSLGGTANQPQHF.

The chain links TRBV20-1 to TRBJ1-5; D gene uncertain. The CDR3 consists of 12 residues. Germline values: CDR1 DFQATT, CDR2 SNEGSKA (reference sequence). Trimming pared 3 bases from V and 11 bases from J, leaving 14 bases between. DNA of the CDR3: TGCAGTGCTAGGGGTCCGTCAAAGTCCCAGCATTTT. As protein: CSARGPSKSQHF.

This chain links TRBV4-1 with TRBJ1-1; no firm D call. V gave up 1 base and J gave up 1 base, with 10 bases separating them. CDR3 size: 15 residues. Germline values: CDR1 MGHRA, CDR2 YSYEKL. The CDR3 loop reads CASSQVPRGNTEAFF. CDR3 nucleotide sequence: TGCGCCAGCAGCCAAGTGCCCCGGGGGAACACTGAAGCTTTCTTT.

The genes are TRBV6-1 and TRBJ2-1, with TRBD1 identical over 9 bases. The V segment lost 4 bases and the J segment 7 bases; nucleotides outside the gene matches: 8. The CDR3 loop spans 15 amino acids. Germline CDR1 and CDR2: MNHNS and SASEGT. The CDR3 nucleotides are TGTGCCAGCAGTGGCCGGGACAGGGTCGGGAATGAGCAGTTCTTC. Translation gives CASSGRDRVGNEQFF.

The J gene is TRBJ2-5, the V gene TRBV4-2, with TRBD2 identical over 8 bases. Trimming cost V 0 bases and J 0 bases; bases outside gene matches: 6. The CDR3 spans 17 residues. Germline loops: CDR1 LGHNA, CDR2 YNFKEQ. The CDR3 DNA follows: TGTGCCAGCAGCCAAGATACGTCGGGGGGGCACCAAGAGACCCAGTACTTC. Encoded protein: CASSQDTSGGHQETQYF.

This clonotype appeared a few times. The V gene is TRBV5-1, the J gene TRBJ1-2; tentative D call: TRBD1 (5 bases). Germline values: CDR1 SGHRS, CDR2 YFSETQ. There are 14 residues in the CDR3. V lost 2 bases to trimming and J lost 7 bases, with 15 bases between them. DNA for the CDR3: TGCGCCAGCAGCTTTTATCCGGGGACCGGTGGCTACACCTTC. Protein: CASSFYPGTGGYTF.

This chain uses TRBV5-1 with TRBJ2-3; D remains unclear. The V and J ends lost 4 bases and 6 bases respectively, with 18 bases between them. The CDR3 totals 15 residues. Germline CDR1 SGHRS, CDR2 YFSETQ. The CDR3 region has the DNA TGCGCCAGCAGCCTCACCGGGTTGGATGAGGATACGCAGTATTTT. Its translation: CASSLTGLDEDTQYF.

This clonotype occurred a few times. This chain connects TRBV20-1 to TRBJ1-5; TRBD1 aligns across 8 bases. The germline gives CDR1 DFQATT, CDR2 SNEGSKA (reference sequence). CDR3 length equals 14 residues. The J segment lost 5 bases and the V segment lost 3 bases, leaving 6 bases of the junction unmatched. Here the CDR3 DNA reads TGCAGTGCTAGCACAGGGGGTCCGCATCAGCCCCAGCATTTT. Residues: CSASTGGPHQPQHF.

This clonotype was detected a few times. The chain employs TRBV20-1 and TRBJ2-5; either TRBD1 or TRBD2 may supply D (6 bases each). Germline CDR1 DFQATT, CDR2 SNEGSKA (reference sequence). Trimming pared 0 bases from V and 3 bases from J, leaving 8 bases between. There are 13 residues in the CDR3. CDR3: CSARDRGEETQYF. In DNA, the CDR3 is TGCAGTGCTAGAGATAGGGGGGAAGAGACCCAGTACTTC.